This entry concerns a single TCR beta chain. Its antigen is as yet unknown. The CDR3 has 13 amino acids. V was pared by 10 bases and J by 8 bases, with 17 bases between. Germline-derived CDR1 and CDR2 are MDHEN and SYDVKM. The record originates from a study of shared clonotypes between healthy human individuals. Points from the study as a whole: Only blood underwent sampling, and tissue repertoires likely differ.

Only in-frame clones appear in the TCRdb table, and some are missing; sequencing was by immunoSEQ multiplex PCR. The data contain about 2 million clones, 90% to 95% of them singletons. This receptor was taken from a young man in good health. The sample comprised naive CD4+ T cells sorted from blood. The subset denotes: CD45RA+ positively selected. The chain has TRBV28 and TRBJ1-4; possible D gene TRBD1, 5 bases. CDR3 region: CATGSGVYEKLFF. As DNA, the CDR3 is TGTGCCACCGGCTCGGGGGTGTACGAAAAACTGTTTTTT.